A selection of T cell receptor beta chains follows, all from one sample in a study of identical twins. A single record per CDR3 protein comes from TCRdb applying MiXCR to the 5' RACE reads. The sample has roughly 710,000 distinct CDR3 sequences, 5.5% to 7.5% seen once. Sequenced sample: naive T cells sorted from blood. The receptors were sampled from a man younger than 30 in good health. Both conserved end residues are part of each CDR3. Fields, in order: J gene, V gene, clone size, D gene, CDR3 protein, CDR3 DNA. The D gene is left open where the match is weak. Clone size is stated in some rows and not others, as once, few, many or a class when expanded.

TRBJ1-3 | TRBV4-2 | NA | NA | CASSQDRGSGGNTIYF | TGTGCCAGCAGCCAAGATCGGGGTTCAGGCGGAAACACCATATATTTT
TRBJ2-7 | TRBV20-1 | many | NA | CSARVWRGPTYEQYF | TGCAGTGCTAGAGTGTGGCGGGGTCCAACCTACGAGCAGTACTTC
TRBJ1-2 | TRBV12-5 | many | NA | CASGGSGTHGYTF | TGTGCTAGTGGTGGATCCGGGACCCATGGCTACACCTTC
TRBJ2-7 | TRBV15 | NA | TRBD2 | CATSSLIAGGPKDEQYF | TGTGCCACCAGCAGCCTCATAGCGGGAGGGCCAAAAGACGAGCAGTACTTC
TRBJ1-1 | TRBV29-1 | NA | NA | CSVEKGHLNTEAFF | TGCAGCGTTGAAAAGGGACACCTGAACACTGAAGCTTTCTTT
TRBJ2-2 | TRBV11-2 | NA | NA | CASSRGHDTGELFF | TGTGCCAGCAGCCGGGGACACGACACCGGGGAGCTGTTTTTT
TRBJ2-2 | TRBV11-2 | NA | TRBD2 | CASSLGLAWTGELFF | TGTGCCAGCAGCTTAGGACTAGCTTGGACCGGGGAGCTGTTTTTT
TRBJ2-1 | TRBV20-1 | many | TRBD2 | CSASSSSGLSYNEQFF | TGCAGTGCTAGCTCCTCTAGCGGGCTGTCCTACAATGAGCAGTTCTTC
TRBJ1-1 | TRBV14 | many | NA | CASSQEEGRRAEAFF | TGTGCCAGCAGCCAAGAAGAGGGGAGGAGAGCTGAAGCTTTCTTT
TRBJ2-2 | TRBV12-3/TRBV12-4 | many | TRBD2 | CASSLDISGTNTGELFF | TGTGCCAGCAGTTTAGATATTAGCGGGACGAACACCGGGGAGCTGTTTTTT
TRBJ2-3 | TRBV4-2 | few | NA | CASKRGVVTDTQYF | TGTGCCAGCAAAAGGGGGGTGGTCACAGATACGCAGTATTTT
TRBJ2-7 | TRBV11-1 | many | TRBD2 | CASSETGTSLPGTSSYEQYF | TGTGCCAGCAGCGAAACCGGGACTTCCCTACCCGGGACTAGCTCCTACGAGCAGTACTTC
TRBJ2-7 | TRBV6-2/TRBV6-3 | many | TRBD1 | CASRGQALYEQYF | TGTGCCAGCAGGGGACAGGCCCTCTACGAGCAGTACTTC
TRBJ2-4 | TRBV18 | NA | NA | CASSPGKNIQYF | TGTGCCAGCTCACCAGGGAAAAACATTCAGTACTTC
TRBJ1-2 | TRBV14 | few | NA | CASSQAPAGHIYGYTF | TGTGCCAGCAGCCAAGCCCCCGCTGGACATATCTATGGCTACACCTTC
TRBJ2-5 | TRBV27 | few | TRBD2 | CASSPWGGTKATQYF | TGTGCCAGCAGTCCCTGGGGGGGAACTAAGGCGACCCAGTACTTC
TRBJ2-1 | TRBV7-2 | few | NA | CASGPGAGRNEQFF | TGTGCCAGCGGGCCGGGGGCGGGGCGGAATGAGCAGTTCTTC
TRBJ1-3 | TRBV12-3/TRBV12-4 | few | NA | CASRQTSYSGNTIYF | TGTGCCAGCAGGCAGACTTCCTACTCTGGAAACACCATATATTTT
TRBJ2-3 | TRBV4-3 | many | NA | CASSQARPDTQYF | TGCGCCAGCAGCCAGGCTCGACCCGATACGCAGTATTTT
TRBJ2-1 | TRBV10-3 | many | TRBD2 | CAIGTTSGRADEQFF | TGTGCCATCGGGACGACTAGCGGGAGGGCCGATGAGCAGTTCTTC
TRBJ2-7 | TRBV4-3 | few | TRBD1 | CASSENRGPYEQYF | TGCGCCAGCAGCGAGAATAGGGGGCCCTACGAGCAGTACTTC
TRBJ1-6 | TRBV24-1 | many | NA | CATSDSFGSPLHF | TGTGCCACCAGTGACAGTTTCGGCTCACCCCTCCACTTT
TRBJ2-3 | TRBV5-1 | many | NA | CASSLQAASTDTQYF | TGCGCCAGCAGCTTGCAAGCGGCCAGCACAGATACGCAGTATTTT
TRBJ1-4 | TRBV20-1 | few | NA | CSAPKEAHEKLFF | TGCAGTGCTCCCAAGGAGGCCCATGAAAAACTGTTTTTT
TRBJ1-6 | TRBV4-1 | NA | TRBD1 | CASSRDRQGNGSPLHF | TGCGCCAGCAGCCGTGACAGACAGGGCAACGGTTCACCCCTCCACTTT
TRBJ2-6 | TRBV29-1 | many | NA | CSVERAGANVLTF | TGCAGCGTTGAGAGGGCAGGGGCCAACGTCCTGACTTTC
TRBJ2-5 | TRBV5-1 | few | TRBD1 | CASSFQTGLQETQYF | TGCGCCAGCAGCTTCCAGACAGGGCTCCAAGAGACCCAGTACTTC
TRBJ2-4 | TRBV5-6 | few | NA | CASSLAVSPNIQYF | TGTGCCAGCAGCTTGGCCGTCAGCCCAAACATTCAGTACTTC
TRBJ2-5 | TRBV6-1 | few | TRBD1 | CASSAGTAQETQYF | TGTGCCAGTAGCGCCGGGACAGCACAAGAGACCCAGTACTTC
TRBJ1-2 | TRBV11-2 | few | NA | CASSLGTARGYTF | TGTGCCAGCAGCTTAGGGACCGCCAGGGGCTACACCTTC
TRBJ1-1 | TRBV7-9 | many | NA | CASSLEGLEAFF | TGTGCCAGCAGCTTAGAAGGGTTAGAAGCTTTCTTT
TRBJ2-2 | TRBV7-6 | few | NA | CASSLVAGRGKTGELFF | TGTGCCAGCAGCCTTGTGGCGGGCAGGGGTAAAACCGGGGAGCTGTTTTTT
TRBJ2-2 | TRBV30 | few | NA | CAWTMDTGELFF | TGTGCCTGGACGATGGACACCGGGGAGCTGTTTTTT
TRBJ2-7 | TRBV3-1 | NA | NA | CASSHRGGRYEQYF | TGTGCCAGCAGCCACCGCGGAGGGCGTTACGAGCAGTACTTC
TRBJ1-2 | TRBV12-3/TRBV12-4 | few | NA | CASTRSVGGYTF | TGTGCCAGCACCCGGTCGGTGGGGGGCTACACCTTC
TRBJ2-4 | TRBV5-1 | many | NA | CASSSGTLGNIQYF | TGCGCCAGCAGCTCAGGGACATTGGGAAACATTCAGTACTTC
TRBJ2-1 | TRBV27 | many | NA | CASSLQGLIGGEQFF | TGTGCCAGCAGTTTACAGGGCCTTATAGGCGGTGAGCAGTTCTTC
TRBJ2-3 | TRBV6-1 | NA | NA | CASSERGWSSTDTQYF | TGTGCCAGCAGTGAGAGGGGATGGTCTAGCACAGATACGCAGTATTTT
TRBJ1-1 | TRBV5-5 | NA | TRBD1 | CARQRGLNTEAFF | TGTGCCAGGCAAAGGGGGCTCAACACTGAAGCTTTCTTT
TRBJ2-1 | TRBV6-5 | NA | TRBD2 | CASSYTSGRAISYNEQFF | TGTGCCAGCAGTTACACTAGCGGGAGGGCCATCTCCTACAATGAGCAGTTCTTC
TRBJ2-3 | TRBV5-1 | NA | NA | CASSPREGIVDTQYF | TGCGCCAGCAGCCCCCGGGAAGGGATTGTGGATACGCAGTATTTT
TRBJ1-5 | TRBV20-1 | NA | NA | CSATPGRGNQPQHF | TGCAGTGCTACTCCCGGCAGGGGCAATCAGCCCCAGCATTTT
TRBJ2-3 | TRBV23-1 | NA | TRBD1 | CASMGTVCSTDTQYF | TGCGCCAGCATGGGGACAGTGTGTAGCACAGATACGCAGTATTTT
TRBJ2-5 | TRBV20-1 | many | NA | CSASKGFGETQYF | TGCAGTGCTAGTAAGGGGTTTGGGGAGACCCAGTACTTC
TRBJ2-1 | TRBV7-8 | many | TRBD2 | CASSSPTSGRAKRYNEQFF | TGTGCCAGCAGCTCCCCGACTAGCGGGAGGGCCAAAAGGTACAATGAGCAGTTCTTC
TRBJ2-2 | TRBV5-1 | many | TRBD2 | CASSTGLAGTGELFF | TGCGCCAGCAGCACGGGACTAGCGGGCACCGGGGAGCTGTTTTTT
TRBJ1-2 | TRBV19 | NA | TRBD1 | CASRVTGELFGYTF | TGTGCCAGTAGGGTCACAGGGGAATTGTTCGGCTACACCTTC
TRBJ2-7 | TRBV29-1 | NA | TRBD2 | CSVAGGLAGSQAGEQYF | TGCAGCGTTGCAGGGGGACTAGCGGGATCCCAGGCGGGCGAGCAGTACTTC
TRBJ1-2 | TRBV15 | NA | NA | CATSRDRVDAYGYTF | TGTGCCACCAGCAGAGACAGGGTCGACGCCTATGGCTACACCTTC
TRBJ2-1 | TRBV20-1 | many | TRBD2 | CSATQLAGLYNEQFF | TGCAGTGCTACCCAACTAGCGGGCCTTTACAATGAGCAGTTCTTC
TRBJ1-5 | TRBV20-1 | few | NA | CSARTRLNQPQHF | TGCAGTGCTAGGACGCGTCTCAATCAGCCCCAGCATTTT
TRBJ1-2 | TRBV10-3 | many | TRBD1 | CAISEPDRGHHGYTF | TGTGCCATCAGTGAGCCAGACAGGGGGCATCATGGCTACACCTTC
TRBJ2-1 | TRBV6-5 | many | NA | CASRSGTLGPFF | TGTGCCAGCAGGTCCGGGACTCTTGGTCCGTTCTTC